This T cell receptor beta chain was observed in a study of CXCR3-negative and CXCR3-positive naive CD8 T cells. Study-wide results and limits: Compared with CXCR3-negative naive cells, CXCR3-positive naive cells showed more hydrophobic TRB CDR3s.

Worth noting for this clonotype: Antigen specificity is unknown.

The libraries of TRB cDNA were constructed through 5' RACE using UMI labels. From its re-call of the 5' RACE reads, TCRdb lists each CDR3 protein once, without DNA. This table holds 130,000 to 150,000 distinct CDR3 sequences. The sample was naive CXCR3+ CD8+ T cells from blood. Sample subset: CD45RO-CCR7+CD27+CD95- naive CD8+ T cells expressing CXCR3 (TNR3+). The TCR sequence derives from a human donor in good health. Some clones in this sample may be carry-over from other donors' samples.

The CDR3 spells CASSPDPGGSKNIQYF. This chain joins TRBV5-1 and TRBJ2-4; TCRdb returns TRBD1, unconfirmable since there is no DNA. The CDR3 loop spans 16 amino acids. The germline gives CDR1 SGHRS, CDR2 YFSETQ.